This T cell receptor (beta chain) was sequenced in a study of cytomegalovirus exposure and HLA in healthy donors. The CDR3 has 14 amino acids. The germline V gene encodes CDR1 SEHNR and CDR2 FQNEAQ (reference sequence). The V and J ends lost 6 bases and 3 bases respectively, with 15 bases between them. Study-level points and caveats: Equally common other TCR beta chains were less clonally expanded than HLA-associated ones, a later analysis found. About 90% or about 30% of the time was how often most TCR beta V segments were productive, according to an earlier analysis.

The sample holds a few counts of this clone. Its target is not known. It was with 60 Vbeta and 13 Jbeta primers that the PCR ran. Measured with immunoSEQ multiplex PCR; TCRdb has only the in-frame clones, and not every one. The data contain approximately 220,000 clones, just over 75% of them singletons. This chain uses TRBV7-9 with TRBJ2-7, with a tentative D call TRBD2 (5 bases). This TCR derives from a man aged 18 to 30 in good health and CMV-seronegative. Sequencing was performed on PBMCs. CDR3 residues: CASRPPGSIYEQYF. The CDR3 nucleotides read TGTGCCAGCAGGCCCCCGGGAAGTATCTACGAGCAGTACTTC.